The source of this T cell receptor beta chain is a study of naive and memory T cell subsets (dated by TCRdb to about 2017). Study-level background: Sorted naive and memory T cell subsets from peripheral blood were analyzed in the study using a UMI-based, open-source pipeline for TCR alpha and beta sequencing. RNA was DNase-treated and reverse transcribed with TCR constant-region primers, mostly using SuperScript III. Complete agreement was observed between the functional CMV T cell responses and the IgG serology results. What the research found in general, with its limitations: In both CD4 and CD8 cells, going from naive through CM, EM and EMRA, the Gini index went up while Shannon and inverse Simpson diversity went down. Each clonotype was defined as a single alpha or beta chain sequence rather than as a paired alpha/beta receptor. The repertoire findings for the naive and memory subsets could not be validated, as no ground truth was available. A power law was followed by TCR abundance, with an exponent that differed between naive and memory subsets but was consistent across the three individuals. Once error correction was done, more than 90% of naive TCR sequences showed up just once, which made the naive abundance distributions much steeper than those of the memory subsets. RNA-based TCR counts may be affected by expression changes linked to T cell activation and differentiation. A few larger clonotypes were present in naive repertoires, especially CD8 naive repertoires, and these clonotypes were possibly memory cells re-expressing CD45RA.

TCR alpha and beta chain libraries were amplified separately from the second PCR step onward. To determine each donor's CMV status, fresh PBMCs were stimulated overnight with CMV viral lysate, and IFNgamma production from CD4+ T cells was then assessed. Miltenyi beads were used first to positively select CD4 T cells, and CD8 T cells were then positively selected from the CD4-negative fraction. Cells were stained for CD3, CD4, CD8, CD45RA, CD27 and a live/dead dye and were sorted on a BD Aria II into four subsets based on CD45RA and CD27. A few healthy volunteers provided blood, and the blood of each volunteer was split into CD4 and CD8 T cells and then into four differentiation subsets. About 120 ml of peripheral blood was drawn per donor, and PBMC were isolated by Ficoll-Paque PLUS density-gradient centrifugation. After sorting, cells were lysed in RLT buffer, RNA was extracted using a Qiagen RNeasy kit, and the extracted RNA was stored at -80 degrees C.

About this clonotype: The antigen this receptor binds is unknown. Base quality data are lacking; no much larger clone is found one base away.

Relative to germline, V is missing 5 bases and J is missing 0 bases, with 4 bases of the junction outside any gene match. CDR1 and CDR2 are drawn from the germline V gene: MDHEN, SYDVKM. The cysteine opens and the phenylalanine closes a CDR3 of 14 amino acids. Only CDR3 DNA is held: 42 bases, read in frame from base 1. The library relied on UMI-ligation and nested PCR. The beta constant-region primer was an equimolar mix of two oligonucleotides covering both TRBC1 and TRBC2. The ligated cDNA went through four rounds of PCR with nested alpha and beta constant-region primers together with the SP2 primer. A single-stranded oligonucleotide bearing the SP2 primer plus a 12-nucleotide UMI was ligated onto the 3' end of the cDNA by T4 RNA ligase 1. Incubation of the ligation reaction lasted about 18-25 hours at 16 degrees C. PCR2 was usually performed as a SYBR Green qPCR and halted at a preset threshold so that over-amplification would not occur. Apart from the first purification, every purification step used Agencourt AMPure XP magnetic beads. Libraries were quantified by Qubit and checked on a TapeStation, where a main peak was expected near 650 bp. Pooled libraries were sequenced on an Illumina MiSeq using v2 2x251 paired-end kits, and typically roughly 0.95-2.2 million reads were obtained per sample. Each sample's library went into the pool at about 4.2 nM, and about 4.5-8% PhiX was added to help with cluster recognition. The source study handled its data this way. V and J genes were assigned to Demultiplexor-processed FASTQ reads by Decombinator through tag matching, with a single base-pair mismatch being allowed. UMIs were used by Collapsinator to correct both sequencing errors and frequency errors arising from PCR heterogeneity. CDR3Translator translated TCRs and extracted CDR3s from the conserved cysteine to the FGXG phenylalanine, flagging non-productive sequences. Gini, Shannon entropy and inverse Simpson indices were calculated on repertoires subsampled to equal numbers of UMI-defined TCRs. Clonotype abundance distributions were fitted to a power law by maximum likelihood within the linear range. For one naive CD8 sample, the pipeline and MIGEC produced similar UMI counts, unique TCR numbers and clonal distributions. One analysis removed from the naive repertoire any naive TCRs that were also present in any memory subset from the same donor. Repertoires were searched for 7,000 to 7,500 CMV-associated CDR3 sequences compiled from VDJdb and a published dataset. TCRdb reworked the public reads: Q25 trimming with fastp, MiXCR clone assembly, productive beta chains retained. Entries that share a CDR3 protein sequence are merged under the most common genes and DNA. TCRdb's processing, not the study's, gives the V and J calls here. In all, the sample holds approximately 150,000 distinct CDR3 sequences, and about a fifth of those were seen once. 0.6% to 0.8% of the sample is held by the ten biggest clonotypes.

The TCR comes from a human donor in good health. The chain is encoded by TRBV28 joined to TRBJ2-7, with TRBD1 identical over 7 junction bases. Specimen: naive CD8+ T cells from blood. This sample's cell subset or site label indicates: naive T cells, CD45RA high CD27+. The CDR3 sequence is CASSQQGISYEQYF. The DNA sequence is as follows: TGTGCCAGCAGTCAACAGGGGATCTCCTACGAGCAGTACTTC.